The 14 T cell receptor beta chains below come from one sample, sequenced in a study of cytomegalovirus exposure and HLA in healthy donors. PCR was performed using 60 Vbeta and 13 Jbeta primers. Sequenced by immunoSEQ multiplex PCR; TCRdb stores in-frame clones only, minus some. Here the sample spans 200,000 to 250,000 clones, about 80% being singletons. Sequencing was carried out using PBMCs. The receptors were gathered from a woman between 40 and 55 years old in good health and CMV-seronegative.

The CDR3 coding sequence is TGTGCCAGCAGCTTAGGGCGGTTAGCGGGGGACCAAGAGACCCAGTACTTC. Its protein product is CASSLGRLAGDQETQYF. The chain combines TRBV7-9 with TRBJ2-5; 9 nucleotides match TRBD2. Germline V gives CDR1 SEHNR, CDR2 FQNEAQ (reference sequence). CDR3 length: 17 amino acids. J gave up 0 bases and V 1 base, and 6 bases lay outside the gene matches.

The V gene is TRBV30, the J gene TRBJ2-6; tentative D call: TRBD1 (5 bases). The V end lost 5 bases, the J end lost 1 base, and 9 bases lay between the germline ends. The CDR3 runs to 14 residues. Per the germline V gene, CDR1 is GTSNPN and CDR2 is SVGIG (reference sequence). The DNA of the CDR3 is TGTGCCTGGCTCCAGGGATCTGGGGCCAACGTCCTGACTTTC. Protein: CAWLQGSGANVLTF.

The chain combines TRBV10-3 with TRBJ1-5; 7 bases map to TRBD1. The germline V gene encodes CDR1 ENHRY and CDR2 SYGVKD. The CDR3 spans 15 residues. V lost 9 bases, J lost 6 bases, and 14 bases stayed unmatched. CDR3 DNA: TGTGCCATTTCCGGGAGACAGGGTTTGGGTCAGCCCCAGCATTTT. It codes for CAISGRQGLGQPQHF.

A word on this clone: Distinct nucleotide sequences in the sample also encode this CDR3. The V and J genes are TRBV6-1 and TRBJ1-6, with D perhaps TRBD1 (6 bases). This CDR3 is 16 amino acids long. The germline V gene encodes CDR1 MNHNS and CDR2 SASEGT. With 4 bases removed from V and 8 bases from J, the gap between germline ends came to 18 bases. The CDR3 spells CASSARRDNGDSPLHF. For the CDR3, the DNA is TGTGCCAGCAGTGCCCGCCGGGACAACGGGGATTCACCCCTCCACTTT.

The chain is built from TRBV28 and TRBJ2-7; 8 nucleotides align to TRBD1. The CDR3 runs 14 residues. J gave up 5 bases and V 6 bases, and 9 bases lay outside the gene matches. Per the germline V gene, CDR1 is MDHEN and CDR2 is SYDVKM. In DNA form, the CDR3 reads TGTGCCAGCAGCCCCGGGACAGGATTTCACGAGCAGTACTTC. Protein sequence: CASSPGTGFHEQYF.

The chain is built from TRBV27 and TRBJ1-2; 9 bases are a match to TRBD1. Germline trimming cut 3 bases from V and 5 bases from J; bases unmatched to any gene: 4. The V gene's germline CDR1 is MNHEY and CDR2 SMNVEV (reference sequence). The CDR3 is 14 residues long. CDR3 region: CASSLTGQGYGYTF. For the CDR3, the DNA is TGTGCCAGCAGTTTGACGGGACAGGGTTATGGCTACACCTTC.

This rearrangement joins TRBV30 to TRBJ1-6; 7 nucleotides match TRBD1. Germline assignment: CDR1 GTSNPN and CDR2 SVGIG (reference sequence). The CDR3 is 17 residues long. V lost 1 base to trimming and J lost 9 bases; unmatched junction nucleotides: 15. The CDR3 sequence is CAWSASDLQGRGSPLHF. CDR3 bases: TGTGCCTGGAGTGCGTCCGATCTACAGGGGAGAGGTTCACCCCTCCACTTT.

The genes are TRBV30 and TRBJ2-5, with D possibly being TRBD1 (5 bases). Per germline, CDR1 GTSNPN and CDR2 SVGIG (reference sequence). The CDR3 has 13 amino acids. The V gene lost 4 bases and the J gene lost 5 bases, with 14 bases spanning the gap. The CDR3 here is CAWNPTATETQYF. CDR3 sequence (DNA): TGTGCCTGGAATCCGACAGCGACGGAGACCCAGTACTTC.

The chain is built from TRBV18 and TRBJ2-7, with D unclear. There are 13 residues in the CDR3. V lost 3 bases, J lost 0 bases, and 6 bases lay in between. Germline values: CDR1 KGHSH, CDR2 LQKENI. CDR3: CASSPTSSYEQYF. In nucleotides, the CDR3 is TGTGCCAGCTCACCCACCAGCTCCTACGAGCAGTACTTC. The complete variable domain, with remaining parts taken from reference TRBV18 and TRBJ2-7, reads NAGVMQNPRHLVRRRGQEARLRCSPMKGHSHVYWYRQLPEEGLKFMVYLQKENIIDESGMPKERFSAEFPKEGPSILRIQQVVRGDSAAYFCASSPTSSYEQYFGPGTRLTVT.

CDR3 nucleotide sequence: TGCGCCAGCAGTCTTGCCGGACTCCCCCTCGGTGATACGCAGTATTTT. This codes for CASSLAGLPLGDTQYF. The rearrangement links TRBV23-1 to TRBJ2-3; TRBD2 is a possible D gene (5 bases). TRBV23-1 is sorted into the ORF group, with uncertain function. The length of the CDR3 is 16 residues. Trimming removed 4 bases at V and 6 bases at J, with 20 bases between.

The chain links TRBV5-1 to TRBJ1-1; D is perhaps TRBD1 (5 bases). Trimming shortened V by 1 base and J by 3 bases, and 13 bases separated the two germline ends. This CDR3 is 15 amino acids long. Germline loops: CDR1 SGHRS, CDR2 YFSETQ. CDR3 coding DNA: TGCGCCAGCAGCTTGTTTTCCGGGGGAGACACTGAAGCTTTCTTT. Its translation: CASSLFSGGDTEAFF.

The chain is built from TRBV2 and TRBJ2-2; TRBD1 might be the D (5 bases). Trimming cost V 3 bases and J 0 bases, with 8 bases left between them. This CDR3 contains 15 residues. Germline V gene lookup returns CDR1 SNHLY and CDR2 FYNNEI. The DNA for the CDR3 is TGTGCCAGCAGTGAGGTGGGGCCGAACACCGGGGAGCTGTTTTTT. Its translation: CASSEVGPNTGELFF.

The rearrangement uses TRBV10-3 and TRBJ2-5; 7 bases align to TRBD1. The V gene's germline CDR1 is ENHRY and CDR2 SYGVKD. The V gene end was trimmed by 9 bases and the J gene end by 1 base; junction bases not matched to a gene: 5. The CDR3 is 13 residues long. This chain's CDR3 is CAINRGLQETQYF. In DNA form, the CDR3 reads TGTGCCATAAACAGGGGCCTCCAAGAGACCCAGTACTTC.

The chain links TRBV18 to TRBJ1-2; D perhaps matches TRBD1 (5 bases). The V and J ends lost 6 bases and 6 bases respectively, with 14 bases between them. This CDR3 spans 13 amino acids. The V gene's germline CDR1 is KGHSH and CDR2 LQKENI. CDR3 amino acids: CASSPRGADGYTF. The DNA for the CDR3 is TGTGCCAGCTCCCCAAGGGGCGCGGATGGCTACACCTTC. Drawing the rest from reference TRBV18 and TRBJ1-2, the complete variable domain is NAGVMQNPRHLVRRRGQEARLRCSPMKGHSHVYWYRQLPEEGLKFMVYLQKENIIDESGMPKERFSAEFPKEGPSILRIQQVVRGDSAAYFCASSPRGADGYTFGSGTRLTVV.